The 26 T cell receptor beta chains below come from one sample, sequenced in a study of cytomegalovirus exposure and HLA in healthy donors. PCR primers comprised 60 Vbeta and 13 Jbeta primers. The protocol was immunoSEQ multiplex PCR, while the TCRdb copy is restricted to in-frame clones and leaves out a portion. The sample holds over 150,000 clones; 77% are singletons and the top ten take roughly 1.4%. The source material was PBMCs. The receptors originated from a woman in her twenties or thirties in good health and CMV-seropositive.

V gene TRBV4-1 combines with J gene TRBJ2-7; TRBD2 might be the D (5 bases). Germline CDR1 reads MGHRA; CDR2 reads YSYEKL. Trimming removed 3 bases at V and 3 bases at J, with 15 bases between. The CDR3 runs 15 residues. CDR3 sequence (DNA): TGCGCCAGCAGCCACACTTACGACACTAGCTACGAGCAGTACTTC. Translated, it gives CASSHTYDTSYEQYF.

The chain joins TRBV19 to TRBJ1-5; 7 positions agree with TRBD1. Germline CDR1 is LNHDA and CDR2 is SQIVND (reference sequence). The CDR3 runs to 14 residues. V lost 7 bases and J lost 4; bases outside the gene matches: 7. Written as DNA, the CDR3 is TGTGCCAGTAATCCGGACAGGTCAAATCAGCCCCAGCATTTT. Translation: CASNPDRSNQPQHF.

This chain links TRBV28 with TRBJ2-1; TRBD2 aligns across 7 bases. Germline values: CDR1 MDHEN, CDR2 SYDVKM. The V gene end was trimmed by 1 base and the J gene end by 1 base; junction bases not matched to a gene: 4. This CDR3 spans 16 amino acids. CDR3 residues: CASSLLGGESYNEQFF. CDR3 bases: TGTGCCAGCAGTTTATTGGGGGGGGAATCCTACAATGAGCAGTTCTTC.

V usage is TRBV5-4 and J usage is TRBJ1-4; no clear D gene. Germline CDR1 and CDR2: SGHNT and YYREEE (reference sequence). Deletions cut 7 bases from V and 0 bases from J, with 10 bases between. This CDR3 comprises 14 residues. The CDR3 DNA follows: TGTGCCAGCTCGCAGGCAGCAACTAATGAAAAACTGTTTTTT. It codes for CASSQAATNEKLFF.

The CDR3: CASRGQYNQPQHF. CDR3 DNA sequence: TGTGCCAGCAGAGGACAGTACAATCAGCCCCAGCATTTT. The chain recombines TRBV2 with TRBJ1-5, with a weak D call TRBD1 (6 bases). The CDR3 sequence is 13 residues long. The ends were cut back, 6 bases at V and 3 bases at J, with 9 bases in the middle. Germline loops: CDR1 SNHLY, CDR2 FYNNEI.

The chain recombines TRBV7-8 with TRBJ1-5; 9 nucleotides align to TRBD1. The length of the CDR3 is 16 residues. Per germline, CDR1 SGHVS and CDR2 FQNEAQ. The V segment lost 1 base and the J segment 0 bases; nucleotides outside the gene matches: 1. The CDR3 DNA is TGTGCCAGCAGCTTAGACAGGGGGCTTAGCAATCAGCCCCAGCATTTT. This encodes CASSLDRGLSNQPQHF.

Here the CDR3 reads CASSSWTGGGYEQYF. The CDR3 nucleotides read TGTGCCAGCAGCTCTTGGACAGGGGGGGGATACGAGCAGTACTTC. The chain uses TRBV11-1 and TRBJ2-7; 10 bases agree with TRBD1. V lost 4 bases to trimming and J lost 4 bases; unmatched junction nucleotides: 7. Germline assignment: CDR1 SGHAT and CDR2 FQDESV (reference sequence). This CDR3 has 15 amino acids.

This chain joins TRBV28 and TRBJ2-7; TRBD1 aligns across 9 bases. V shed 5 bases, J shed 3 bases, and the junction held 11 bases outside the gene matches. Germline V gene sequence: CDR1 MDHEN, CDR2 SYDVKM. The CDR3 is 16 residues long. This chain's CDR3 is CASSKHPGTGNYEQYF. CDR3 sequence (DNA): TGTGCCAGCAGTAAGCATCCCGGGACAGGGAACTACGAGCAGTACTTC.

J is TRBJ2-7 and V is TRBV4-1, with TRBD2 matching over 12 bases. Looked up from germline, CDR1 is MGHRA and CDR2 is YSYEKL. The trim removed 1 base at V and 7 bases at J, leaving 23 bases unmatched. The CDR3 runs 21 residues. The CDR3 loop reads CASSQVPSTERTSGTLGEQYF. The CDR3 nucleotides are TGCGCCAGCAGCCAAGTCCCTTCGACAGAGAGGACTAGCGGGACCCTCGGGGAGCAGTACTTC.

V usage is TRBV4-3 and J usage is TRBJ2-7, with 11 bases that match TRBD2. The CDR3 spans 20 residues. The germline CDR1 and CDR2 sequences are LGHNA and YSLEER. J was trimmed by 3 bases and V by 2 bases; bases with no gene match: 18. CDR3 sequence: CASSQHQPGTSGFLNYEQYF. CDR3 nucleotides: TGCGCCAGCAGCCAACATCAACCAGGGACTAGCGGCTTTTTAAACTACGAGCAGTACTTC.

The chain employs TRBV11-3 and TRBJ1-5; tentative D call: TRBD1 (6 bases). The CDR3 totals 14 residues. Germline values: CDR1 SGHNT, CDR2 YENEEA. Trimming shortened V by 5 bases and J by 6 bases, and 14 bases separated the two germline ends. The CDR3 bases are TGTGCCAGCAGCCAGCAAGGGGGAAGTCAGCCCCAGCATTTT. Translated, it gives CASSQQGGSQPQHF.

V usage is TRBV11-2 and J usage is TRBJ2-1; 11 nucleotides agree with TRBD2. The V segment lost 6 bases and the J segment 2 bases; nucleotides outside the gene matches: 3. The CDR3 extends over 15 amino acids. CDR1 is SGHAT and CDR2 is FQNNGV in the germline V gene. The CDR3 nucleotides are TGTGCCAGCAGAATAGCGGGAGGGCCCTACAATGAGCAGTTCTTC. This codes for CASRIAGGPYNEQFF.

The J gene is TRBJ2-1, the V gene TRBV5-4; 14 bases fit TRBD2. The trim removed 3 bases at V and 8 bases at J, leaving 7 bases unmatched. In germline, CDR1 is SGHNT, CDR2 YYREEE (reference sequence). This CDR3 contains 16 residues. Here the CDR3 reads CASSWGTSGSRDEQFF. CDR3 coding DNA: TGTGCCAGCAGCTGGGGGACTAGCGGGAGTCGGGATGAGCAGTTCTTC.

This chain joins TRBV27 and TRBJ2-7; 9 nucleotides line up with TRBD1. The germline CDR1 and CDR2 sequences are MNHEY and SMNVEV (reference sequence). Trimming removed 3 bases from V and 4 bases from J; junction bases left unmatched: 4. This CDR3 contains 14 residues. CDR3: CASSFPGQGYEQYF. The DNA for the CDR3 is TGTGCCAGCAGTTTCCCCGGACAGGGGTACGAGCAGTACTTC.

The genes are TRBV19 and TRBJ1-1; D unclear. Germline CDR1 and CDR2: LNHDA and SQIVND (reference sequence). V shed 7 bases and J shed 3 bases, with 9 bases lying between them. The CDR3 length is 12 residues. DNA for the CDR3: TGTGCCAGTAAGAGGCGGGACACTGAAGCTTTCTTT. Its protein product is CASKRRDTEAFF.

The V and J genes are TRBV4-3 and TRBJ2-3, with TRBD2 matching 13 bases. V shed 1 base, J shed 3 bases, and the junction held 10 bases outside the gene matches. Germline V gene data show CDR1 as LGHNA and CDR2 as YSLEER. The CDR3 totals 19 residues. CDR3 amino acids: CASSQVPGLAGSGTDTQYF. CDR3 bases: TGCGCCAGCAGCCAAGTACCGGGACTAGCGGGATCAGGGACAGATACGCAGTATTTT.

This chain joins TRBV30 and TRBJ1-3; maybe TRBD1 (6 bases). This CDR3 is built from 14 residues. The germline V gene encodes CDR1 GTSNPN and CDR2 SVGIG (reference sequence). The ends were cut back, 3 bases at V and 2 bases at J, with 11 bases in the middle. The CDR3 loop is CAWSPGQAGNTIYF. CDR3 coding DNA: TGTGCCTGGAGCCCGGGACAAGCTGGAAACACCATATATTTT.

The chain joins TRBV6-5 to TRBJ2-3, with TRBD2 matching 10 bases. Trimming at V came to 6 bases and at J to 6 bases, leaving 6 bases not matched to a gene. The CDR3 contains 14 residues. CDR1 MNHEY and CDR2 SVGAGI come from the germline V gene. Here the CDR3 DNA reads TGTGCCAGCAGGCCGGGACTAGCGTCCGATACGCAGTATTTT. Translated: CASRPGLASDTQYF.

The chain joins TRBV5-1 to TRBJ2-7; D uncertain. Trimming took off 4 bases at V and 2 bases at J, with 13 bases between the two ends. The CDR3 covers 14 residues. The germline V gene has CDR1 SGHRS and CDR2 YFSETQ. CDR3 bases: TGCGCCAGCAGCACAAACGACAATGCCTACGAGCAGTACTTC. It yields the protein CASSTNDNAYEQYF.

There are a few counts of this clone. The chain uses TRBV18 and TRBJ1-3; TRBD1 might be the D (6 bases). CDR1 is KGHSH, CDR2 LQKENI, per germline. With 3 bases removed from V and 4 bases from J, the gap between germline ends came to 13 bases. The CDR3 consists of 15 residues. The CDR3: CASSPLGQSGNTIYF. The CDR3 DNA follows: TGTGCCAGCTCACCTCTCGGACAGTCCGGAAACACCATATATTTT.

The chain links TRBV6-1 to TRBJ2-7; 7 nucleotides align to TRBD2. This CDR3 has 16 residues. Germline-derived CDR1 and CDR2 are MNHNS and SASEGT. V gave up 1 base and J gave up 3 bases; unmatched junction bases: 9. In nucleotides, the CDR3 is TGTGCCAGCAGTGAAGAACGGGCGGGAGAGGGCTACGAGCAGTACTTC. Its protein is CASSEERAGEGYEQYF.

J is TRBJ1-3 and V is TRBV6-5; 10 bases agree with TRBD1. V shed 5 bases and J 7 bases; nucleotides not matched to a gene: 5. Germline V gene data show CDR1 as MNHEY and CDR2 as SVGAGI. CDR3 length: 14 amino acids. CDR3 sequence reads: CASSLDRGMNTIYF. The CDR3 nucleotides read TGTGCCAGCAGTCTGGACAGGGGGATGAACACCATATATTTT.

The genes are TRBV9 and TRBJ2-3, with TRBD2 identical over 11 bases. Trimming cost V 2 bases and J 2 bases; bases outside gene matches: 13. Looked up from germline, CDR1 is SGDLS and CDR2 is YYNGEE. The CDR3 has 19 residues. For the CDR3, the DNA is TGTGCCAGCAGCGTCGGGGGGGGTTTAGCGGGAGGGTTCACAGATACGCAGTATTTT. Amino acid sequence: CASSVGGGLAGGFTDTQYF.

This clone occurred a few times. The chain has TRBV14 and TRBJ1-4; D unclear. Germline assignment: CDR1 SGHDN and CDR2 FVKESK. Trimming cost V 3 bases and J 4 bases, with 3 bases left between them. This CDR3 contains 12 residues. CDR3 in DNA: TGTGCCAGCAGCCACGGTAATGAAAAACTGTTTTTT. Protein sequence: CASSHGNEKLFF.

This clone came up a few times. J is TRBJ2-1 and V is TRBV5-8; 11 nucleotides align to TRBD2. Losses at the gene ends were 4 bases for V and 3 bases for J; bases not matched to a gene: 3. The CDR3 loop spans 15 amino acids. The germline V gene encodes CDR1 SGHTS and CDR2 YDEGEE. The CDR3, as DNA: TGTGCCAGCAGCGCTGGGACTAGCGGCTACAATGAGCAGTTCTTC. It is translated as CASSAGTSGYNEQFF.

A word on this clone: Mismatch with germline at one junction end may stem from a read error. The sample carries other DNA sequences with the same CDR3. CDR3 loop: CASSTTGDYGYTF. The CDR3 bases are TGTGCTAGCAGTACGACAGGGGACTATGGCTACACCTTC. The chain combines TRBV6-5 with TRBJ1-2, with 8 bases identical to TRBD1. Germline lookup yields CDR1 MNHEY and CDR2 SVGAGI. This CDR3 has 13 amino acids.